A single sample is the source of the 25 T cell receptor beta chains below, sequenced in a study of long-term antiretroviral therapy in people with HIV. This was the immunoSEQ v3.0 assay at survey level. The repertoire was sequenced with immunoSEQ multiplex PCR; TCRdb's copy has only in-frame clones and lacks some. The repertoire holds nearly 50,000 clones, around four fifths seen once, with 3% in the top ten. The sample was unsorted PBMCs, taken 0.8 years after starting antiretroviral therapy. These receptors were taken from a young woman with HIV.

V and J are TRBV7-2 and TRBJ2-7; D perhaps matches TRBD2 (6 bases). Between the trimmed V and J ends, which lost 5 bases and 6 bases, there was a span of 8 bases. Germline CDR1 reads SGHTA; CDR2 reads FQGNSA. The CDR3 runs 11 residues. The DNA of the CDR3 is TGTGCCAGCAGCGTTAGCGGCGAGCAGTACTTC. Its translation: CASSVSGEQYF.

The chain links TRBV11-1 to TRBJ2-7; D may correspond to TRBD1 or TRBD2 (5 bases each). CDR1 and CDR2 (germline): SGHAT, FQDESV (reference sequence). CDR3 length: 13 amino acids. V lost 5 bases to trimming and J lost 4 bases, with 12 bases between them. This CDR3 reads CASSIGTQYEQYF. The CDR3, as DNA: TGTGCCAGCAGCATCGGGACCCAGTACGAGCAGTACTTC.

The J gene is TRBJ2-7, the V gene TRBV11-2; TRBD1 matches 10 bases. Germline V lookup: CDR1 SGHAT, CDR2 FQNNGV. The CDR3 spans 15 residues. The ends lost 1 base at V and 5 bases at J; junction bases unmatched: 5. CDR3 in amino acids: CASSLGQGARHEQYF. CDR3 nucleotide sequence: TGTGCCAGCAGCTTAGGACAGGGGGCTCGCCACGAGCAGTACTTC.

V is TRBV28 and J is TRBJ1-4; unclear D gene. Germline V CDR1 and CDR2: MDHEN, SYDVKM. Trimming left V 4 bases short and J 4 bases short, with 13 bases between. This CDR3 has 15 residues. The CDR3 sequence: CASSSNSDYNEKLFF. The CDR3 coding sequence is TGTGCCAGCAGTTCAAATTCAGATTATAATGAAAAACTGTTTTTT.

The CDR3 region is CASSLGLAGGETQYF. The CDR3 DNA follows: TGCGCCAGCAGCTTGGGACTAGCGGGAGGCGAGACCCAGTACTTC. J is TRBJ2-5 and V is TRBV5-1, with 13 bases lining up with TRBD2. After removal of 0 bases from V and 5 bases from J, the junction contained 1 base not matched to a gene. Germline lookup yields CDR1 SGHRS and CDR2 YFSETQ. This CDR3 has 15 residues. Filled out from reference TRBV5-1 and TRBJ2-5, the complete variable domain reads KAGVTQTPRYLIKTRGQQVTLSCSPISGHRSVSWYQQTPGQGLQFLFEYFSETQRNKGNFPGRFSGRQFSNSRSEMNVSTLELGDSALYLCASSLGLAGGETQYFGPGTRLLVL.

This chain uses TRBV5-4 with TRBJ2-2, with D uncertain. CDR3 length equals 18 residues. Looked up from germline, CDR1 is SGHNT and CDR2 is YYREEE (reference sequence). Deletions cut 4 bases from V and 0 bases from J, with 19 bases between. Written as DNA, the CDR3 is TGTGCCAGCAGCCGACCAGACCGTTTGGCTTCGAACACCGGGGAGCTGTTTTTT. It is translated as CASSRPDRLASNTGELFF.

This clone was seen just once. The chain links TRBV2 to TRBJ2-6; the D is unclear. This CDR3 is 18 amino acids long. Trimming shortened V by 3 bases and J by 0 bases, and 15 bases separated the two germline ends. Germline V gene data show CDR1 as SNHLY and CDR2 as FYNNEI. The CDR3 loop is CASSDAIGPSSGANVLTF. The CDR3 DNA follows: TGTGCCAGCAGTGATGCGATCGGGCCCTCCTCTGGGGCCAACGTCCTGACTTTC.

V and J are TRBV5-1 and TRBJ2-7, with TRBD1 matching over 10 bases. The germline CDR1 and CDR2 sequences are SGHRS and YFSETQ. The CDR3 is 14 amino acids. After removal of 4 bases from V and 6 bases from J, the junction contained 7 bases not matched to a gene. The CDR3 bases are TGCGCCAGCAGCCTGGGGACAGGGGTGTTCGAGCAGTACTTC. Translation: CASSLGTGVFEQYF.

This CDR3 reads CASSATGVFVHSSSGNTIYF. For the CDR3, the DNA is TGTGCCAGCAGCGCTACAGGGGTTTTCGTTCACTCGAGCTCTGGAAACACCATATATTTT. The V call is TRBV9, the J call TRBJ1-3, with 7 bases lining up with TRBD1. The junction had 18 bases not matched to a gene; V was cut back by 3 bases and J by 0 bases. The germline V gene has CDR1 SGDLS and CDR2 YYNGEE. CDR3 length: 20 residues.

This clone was counted once. V usage is TRBV7-9 and J usage is TRBJ2-5; 12 bases line up with TRBD1. The DNA end is a closer match to TRBJ2-7, so the J assignment may be wrong. Germline CDR1 is SEHNR and CDR2 is FQNEAQ (reference sequence). The CDR3 has 16 residues. The CDR3, as DNA: TGTGCCAGCAGCGCACCGGGACAGGGGGCGAGGTTCGAGCAGTACTTC. It yields the protein CASSAPGQGARFEQYF.

The V and J genes are TRBV9 and TRBJ1-1; D call uncertain. Germline V gene sequence: CDR1 SGDLS, CDR2 YYNGEE. The CDR3 is made up of 16 amino acids. V was shortened by 0 bases and J by 2 bases, with 14 bases between the two germline ends. The CDR3 is CASSVGPGPLNTEAFF. The CDR3 DNA reads as TGTGCCAGCAGCGTAGGTCCAGGCCCCCTAAACACTGAAGCTTTCTTT.

A word on this clone: The junction departs from the called germline gene at one end, perhaps through a read error. This chain connects TRBV7-9 to TRBJ2-7, with D possibly TRBD1 on 6 matching bases. Germline CDR1 reads SEHNR; CDR2 reads FQNEAQ (reference sequence). The CDR3 consists of 12 residues. CDR3 sequence reads: CASTFRGGWLDF. The CDR3 bases are TGTGCCAGCACCTTTAGAGGGGGTTGGTTGGACTTC.

V gene TRBV28 combines with J gene TRBJ1-1, with a possible D match to TRBD1 (6 bases). Germline values: CDR1 MDHEN, CDR2 SYDVKM. This CDR3 has 15 residues. V lost 6 bases, J lost 4 bases, and 18 bases lay in between. The CDR3 here is CASSSLRGQVTEAFF. The CDR3 DNA reads as TGTGCCAGCAGCTCGCTACGGGGGCAGGTCACTGAAGCTTTCTTT.

The V and J genes are TRBV2 and TRBJ1-1; TRBD1 matches 9 bases. This CDR3 has 14 amino acids. V gave up 6 bases and J gave up 4 bases; unmatched junction bases: 6. The germline CDR1 and CDR2 sequences are SNHLY and FYNNEI. Here the CDR3 DNA reads TGTGCCAGCAGGACCGACAGGGGGGGCACTGAAGCTTTCTTT. Translating gives CASRTDRGGTEAFF.

The V and J genes are TRBV27 and TRBJ1-2, with TRBD1 as a possible D gene (5 bases). The germline V gene has CDR1 MNHEY and CDR2 SMNVEV (reference sequence). With 0 bases removed from V and 7 bases from J, the gap between germline ends came to 15 bases. This CDR3 spans 15 amino acids. The CDR3, as DNA: TGTGCCAGCAGTTTATCGTTGGTACAGGCGGGTGGCTACACCTTC. Translation gives CASSLSLVQAGGYTF.

This chain connects TRBV10-1 to TRBJ1-3; D is unresolved. Germline V lookup: CDR1 WNHNN, CDR2 SYGVQD (reference sequence). Trimming shortened V by 3 bases and J by 1 base, and 4 bases separated the two germline ends. The CDR3 is 13 residues long. The CDR3: CASSDGSGNTIYF. The CDR3 nucleotides are TGCGCCAGCAGTGATGGGTCTGGAAACACCATATATTTT.

This clone has a single count. V and J are TRBV29-1 and TRBJ2-7, with D possibly matching TRBD1 (6 bases). Germline V gene lookup returns CDR1 SQVTM and CDR2 ANQGSEA. The length of the CDR3 is 14 residues. The V and J ends lost 6 bases and 2 bases respectively, with 17 bases between them. For the CDR3, the DNA is TGCAGCGTGGAGTTGACAGGCGGAACCTACGAGCAGTACTTC. It codes for CSVELTGGTYEQYF.

The V gene is TRBV10-3, the J gene TRBJ2-3; the match to TRBD2 covers 13 bases. This CDR3 comprises 14 residues. The ends lost 10 bases at V and 2 bases at J; junction bases unmatched: 3. Germline lookup yields CDR1 ENHRY and CDR2 SYGVKD. CDR3 region: CATGTSGITDTQYF. The CDR3 DNA reads as TGTGCCACTGGGACTAGCGGGATCACAGATACGCAGTATTTT.

This chain joins TRBV6-5 and TRBJ1-1, with D unresolved. The CDR3 is 15 amino acids. From germline, CDR1 is MNHEY and CDR2 SVGAGI. V was cut by 0 bases and J by 2 bases, with 10 bases left in between. This CDR3 reads CASSYSGGSNTEAFF. DNA of the CDR3: TGTGCCAGCAGTTACTCGGGAGGGAGTAACACTGAAGCTTTCTTT.

The chain has TRBV5-5 and TRBJ1-2; 8 bases align to TRBD1. CDR3 size: 18 residues. J gave up 2 bases and V 1 base, and 13 bases lay outside the gene matches. CDR1 and CDR2 from the germline V gene are SGHKS and YYEKEE (reference sequence). This CDR3 is CASSLSRTGSEANYGYTF. For the CDR3, the DNA is TGTGCCAGCAGCTTGAGTCGGACAGGGTCGGAGGCGAACTATGGCTACACCTTC.

This clone was detected a few times. CDR3 region: CASSLDPLGEQFF. DNA for the CDR3: TGTGCCAGCAGCTTAGATCCCCTGGGTGAGCAGTTCTTC. The chain recombines TRBV11-2 with TRBJ2-1; D gene ambiguous. From germline, CDR1 is SGHAT and CDR2 FQNNGV. The ends were cut back, 0 bases at V and 9 bases at J, with 9 bases in the middle. The CDR3 runs 13 residues.

This chain uses TRBV28 with TRBJ2-5; D might be TRBD1 (5 bases). The V gene's germline CDR1 is MDHEN and CDR2 SYDVKM. V gave up 7 bases and J gave up 4 bases, with 19 bases separating them. The length of the CDR3 is 15 residues. The CDR3: CASMSLQGWAETQYF. Written as DNA, the CDR3 is TGTGCCAGCATGTCCCTCCAGGGATGGGCAGAGACCCAGTACTTC.

This clone has just one count. The CDR3 spells CASSLGQGINEQYF. The DNA for the CDR3 is TGCGCCAGCAGCCTAGGACAGGGAATCAACGAGCAGTACTTC. The chain recombines TRBV4-3 with TRBJ2-7; TRBD1 matches 8 bases. J gave up 5 bases and V 4 bases, and 7 bases lay outside the gene matches. Germline CDR1 reads LGHNA; CDR2 reads YSLEER. The CDR3 extends over 14 amino acids.

This clone was found a few times. This chain links TRBV7-6 with TRBJ2-7; the match to TRBD2 covers 13 bases. Germline assignment: CDR1 SGHVS and CDR2 FNYEAQ. J was trimmed by 4 bases and V by 5 bases; bases with no gene match: 8. The CDR3 is 16 amino acids. As DNA, the CDR3 is TGTGCCAGCAGCCCCAGCCGGACTAGCGGGAGTTACGAGCAGTACTTC. Residues: CASSPSRTSGSYEQYF.

CDR3 DNA: TGTGCCAGCAGCTTAGAGTACGAAAGCGGGAGTACCGGGGAGCTGTTTTTT. It is translated as CASSLEYESGSTGELFF. This chain links TRBV7-3 with TRBJ2-2; 8 bases match TRBD2. Trimming removed 2 bases from V and 5 bases from J; junction bases left unmatched: 10. The CDR3 covers 17 residues. Germline-derived CDR1 and CDR2 are SGHTA and FQGTGA.